This T cell receptor beta chain is from a study of beta chain features in type 1 diabetes. Study-level findings and limits: Moderate yet significant TCRB CDR3 shortening was seen in Type 1 diabetes patients in all four CD4+ subsets.

Trimming removed 5 bases at V and 1 base at J, with 11 bases between. This CDR3 contains 13 residues. CDR1 and CDR2 from the germline V gene are SQVTM and ANQGSEA. What was sequenced were expressed TCRB transcripts, since all of the isolated RNA had been reverse transcribed. Repertoires were generated with immunoSEQ multiplex PCR, while TCRdb's copy carries only in-frame clones and drops some. Counted here are over 600,000 clones, around 12% occurring once; the ten biggest clones make up roughly 0.12%. This clone was recorded a few times. Its antigen is undetermined. The chain carries TRBV29-1 and TRBJ2-5, with a weak D call TRBD1 (6 bases). The receptor comes from a man aged 25-45 years with type 1 diabetes. Sequences were obtained from naive CD4+ T cells from blood. CDR3 protein: CSVRGTLQETQYF. In nucleotides, the CDR3 is TGCAGCGTTAGAGGGACACTCCAAGAGACCCAGTACTTC.